The rows below give T cell receptor beta chains drawn from one sample of a study of CD8+CD57+ T cells in acquired aplastic anemia. TCRdb re-called the reads with MiXCR, one entry per CDR3 protein. The sample lists about 98,000 distinct CDR3 sequences, around two thirds occurring once. The material sequenced was sorted CD4+, CD8+, or CD8+CD57+ T cells (not recorded which) from PBMCs. The source is a human donor with aplastic anemia. The CDR3 runs from the conserved cysteine through the conserved F or W. D genes are given only for firm matches. Clone size is shown for a subset of rows, as once, few, many or a class of expanded clone.

.	TRBJ2-5	.	TRBV20-1	TGCAGTGCTAGAGCCCCCGCTTCAAGCCAAGAGACCCAGTACTTC	CSARAPASSQETQYF
.	TRBJ1-2	TRBD1	TRBV5-4	TGTGCCAGCAGCTCCGGGACAGCCTCCTATGGCTACACCTTC	CASSSGTASYGYTF
.	TRBJ1-2	.	TRBV10-3	TGTGCCATCAGTCTTGGACAGTACGATGGCTACACCTTC	CAISLGQYDGYTF
.	TRBJ1-5	TRBD1	TRBV20-1	TGCAGTGCTGGCAACAGGGGAACAAATCAGCCCCAGCATTTT	CSAGNRGTNQPQHF
.	TRBJ2-7	TRBD2	TRBV10-3	TGTGCCATCAGTACTAGCGGGGCTTCCTACGAGCAGTACTTC	CAISTSGASYEQYF
.	TRBJ2-7	TRBD2	TRBV20-1	TGCAGTGCTAGATTTAGCGGGGCAACCTACGAGCAGTACTTC	CSARFSGATYEQYF
.	TRBJ1-4	TRBD1	TRBV19	TGTGCCAGTAGTGTAACAGGGGAGATTAATGAAAAACTGCTTTTT	CASSVTGEINEKLLF
.	TRBJ1-1	TRBD1	TRBV20-1	TGCAGTGCGTGGGGACAGGCGAACACTGAAGCTTTCTTT	CSAWGQANTEAFF
.	TRBJ1-5	.	TRBV19	TGTGCCAGTAGGATAGGGGAGAGCAATCAGCCCCAGCATTTT	CASRIGESNQPQHF
.	TRBJ2-7	TRBD2	TRBV7-6	TGTGCCAGCAGCTTTCGGGACTACGGCGCCTACGAGCAGTACTTC	CASSFRDYGAYEQYF
.	TRBJ2-7	.	TRBV29-1	TGCAGCGTTGGCAGCACATCCCCGGGAAGGGAGCAGTACTTC	CSVGSTSPGREQYF
once	TRBJ1-6	.	TRBV5-1	TGCGCCAGCAGCTTGGGAGTCGGATCACCCCTCCACTTT	CASSLGVGSPLHF
.	TRBJ2-5	TRBD1	TRBV29-1	TGCAGCCCTGAGGTACAGGGGCAAGAGACCCAGTACTTC	CSPEVQGQETQYF
few	TRBJ2-2	.	TRBV24-1	TGTGCCACCAGTGAGGGTGCCTACACCGGGGAGCTGTTTTTT	CATSEGAYTGELFF
.	TRBJ2-5	.	TRBV2	TGTGCCAGCAGCGTAGTACGAAGCGGCGTCGAGACCCAGTACTTC	CASSVVRSGVETQYF
.	TRBJ1-5	.	TRBV15	TGTGCCACCAACCAAGGAGGGAGGGGTAACGGTCAGCCCCAGCATTTT	CATNQGGRGNGQPQHF
.	TRBJ1-5	.	TRBV19	TGTGCCAGTAGTATTTTGGGGAGGGGTACCAATCAGCCCCAGCATTTT	CASSILGRGTNQPQHF
.	TRBJ1-2	TRBD1	TRBV10-3	TGTGCCATCAGTCCCGGGACAGCAAACTATGGCTACACCTTC	CAISPGTANYGYTF
.	TRBJ2-1	.	TRBV7-8	TGTGCCAGCAGCTCCCTGCTCGGTTCCTACAATGAGCAGTTCTTC	CASSSLLGSYNEQFF
.	TRBJ2-2	.	TRBV9	TGTGCCAGCAGCCCACAGGGTGGTCTCACCGGGGAGCTGTTTTTT	CASSPQGGLTGELFF
.	TRBJ1-3	.	TRBV24-1	TGTGCCACCAGTGATTCTCCCGGGAACACCATATATTTT	CATSDSPGNTIYF
many	TRBJ2-3	.	TRBV29-1	TGCAGCGTTCGCGGGACGCGGGGCACAGATACGCAGTATTTT	CSVRGTRGTDTQYF
.	TRBJ2-3	.	TRBV29-1	TGCAGCGTAGGTGTGCTAGATACGCAGTATTTT	CSVGVLDTQYF
.	TRBJ1-6	TRBD1	TRBV18	TGTGCCAGCTCACTCAACAGGGGAGGGAGAAATTCACCCCTCCACTTT	CASSLNRGGRNSPLHF
.	TRBJ2-5	.	TRBV2	TGTGCCAGCAGCAAAAAAGAGACCCAGTACTTC	CASSKKETQYF
once	TRBJ1-2	.	TRBV15	TGTGCCACCAGCACCGGAACGGACTATGGCTACACCTTC	CATSTGTDYGYTF
.	TRBJ2-7	TRBD1	TRBV6-5	TGTGCCAGCAGTTCGGGACAGCTGTCCTACGAGCAGTACTTC	CASSSGQLSYEQYF
.	TRBJ1-2	.	TRBV29-1	TGCAGCGTCTTCCTAGGGGACTCAACTATTCGCTACACCTTC	CSVFLGDSTIRYTF
once	TRBJ2-1	.	TRBV19	TGTGCCACCCAGCGAGACAGATACAATGAGCAGTTCTTC	CATQRDRYNEQFF
few	TRBJ1-2	.	TRBV5-4	TGTGCCAGCAGCTTGGTGGGGAACTATGGCTACACCTTC	CASSLVGNYGYTF
.	TRBJ1-1	.	TRBV20-1	TGCAGTGCTAGACTGAACAGGGTGGACACTGAAGCTTTCTTT	CSARLNRVDTEAFF
.	TRBJ2-7	.	TRBV10-3	TGTGCCACCCGTGACTATTACGAGCAGTACTTC	CATRDYYEQYF
.	TRBJ2-2	TRBD2	TRBV19	TGTGCCAGTAGTGGTAGACTAGCGGGGGTCACCGGGGAGCTGTTTTTT	CASSGRLAGVTGELFF
.	TRBJ2-1	.	TRBV7-2	TGTGCCAGCAGCCAGAGGACTGGACAAGAGCAGTTCTTC	CASSQRTGQEQFF
.	TRBJ2-7	TRBD1	TRBV20-1	TGCAGTGCTGGCAGGACAGGGTCCTACGAGCAGTACTTC	CSAGRTGSYEQYF
once	TRBJ2-1	.	TRBV19	TGTGCCAGTAGGACGGACTACAATGAGCAGTTCTTC	CASRTDYNEQFF
few	TRBJ2-7	.	TRBV2	TGTGCCAGTAGTCAGGGACCGACACCCTACGAGCAGTACTTC	CASSQGPTPYEQYF
.	TRBJ2-7	.	TRBV20-1	TGCAGTGCTAGAGATCTCGACGAGCAGTACTTC	CSARDLDEQYF
.	TRBJ2-5	TRBD1	TRBV29-1	TGCAACGTTGAATACGGACAGGGTGGCGGGACCCAGTACTTC	CNVEYGQGGGTQYF
.	TRBJ2-2	.	TRBV20-1	TGCAGTGCTAGAAAGGGGCCGCAGAACACCGGGGAGCTGTTTTTT	CSARKGPQNTGELFF
.	TRBJ1-2	.	TRBV11-2	TGTGCCAGCAGCTTAGGTGAGGCGCAGGCGCGGCGAGTGGGCTACACCTTC	CASSLGEAQARRVGYTF
.	TRBJ2-7	TRBD2	TRBV11-2	TGTGCCAGCAGCCCCCCTGCGGGAGCCTACGGGCAGTACTTC	CASSPPAGAYGQYF
.	TRBJ1-2	.	TRBV24-1	TGTGCCACCAGTCGGGATAACTATGGCTACACCTTC	CATSRDNYGYTF
.	TRBJ2-3	TRBD2	TRBV13	TGTGCCAGCAGCTTACTAGCGGGGGGGACCACAGATACGCAGTATTTT	CASSLLAGGTTDTQYF
.	TRBJ1-1	.	TRBV10-3	TGTGCCATCAGTGAGTCTAGGGGGGCGGACACTGAAGCTTTCTTT	CAISESRGADTEAFF
many	TRBJ1-4	.	TRBV6-1	TGTGCCAGCAGTGAAGATCGGGGGACTGGTAATGAAAAACTGTTTTTT	CASSEDRGTGNEKLFF
.	TRBJ2-7	TRBD1	TRBV19	TGTGCCAGTAATACGGGACAGGAATACGAGCAGTACTTC	CASNTGQEYEQYF
.	TRBJ2-2	.	TRBV7-6	TGTGCCAGCAGCTTAGAATCAGGGACCGGGGAGCTGTTTTTT	CASSLESGTGELFF
.	TRBJ1-2	.	TRBV19	TGTGCCAGTAGTATAGACTTTGGCGGCAGTTCGGGATATGGCTACACCTTC	CASSIDFGGSSGYGYTF
.	TRBJ2-1	.	TRBV24-1	TGTGCCACCAGTGATTTGAAGGATGAGCAGTTCTTC	CATSDLKDEQFF
.	TRBJ1-1	.	TRBV19	TGTGCCAGTAGTATGGCAGGGTTTGAAGCTTTCTTT	CASSMAGFEAFF
.	TRBJ2-5	TRBD2	TRBV10-3	TGTGCCGTAGGACTAGAGGGTGAGACCCAGTACTTC	CAVGLEGETQYF
.	TRBJ1-6	.	TRBV6-5	TGTGCCAGCAGTTACAGCATAGGACAAGGTGGTTTGGGCCTCCACTTT	CASSYSIGQGGLGLHF
.	TRBJ2-5	.	TRBV20-1	TGCAGTGCTCCTATCGCTAGGTGGTACCAAGAGACCCAGTACTTC	CSAPIARWYQETQYF
.	TRBJ2-3	.	TRBV10-3	TGTGCCATCAGTGGGGCTGGGGCAATCACAGATACGCAGTATTTT	CAISGAGAITDTQYF
.	TRBJ2-1	.	TRBV9	TGTGCCAGCAGCGTAAACCCCCGGGGGAATGAGCAGTTCTTC	CASSVNPRGNEQFF
.	TRBJ2-7	.	TRBV29-1	TGCAGCGCTGAGGACGGAACCTACGAGCAGTACTTC	CSAEDGTYEQYF
.	TRBJ2-3	.	TRBV20-1	TGCAGTGCTACAGGGGACGGAAACCTAATGGATACGCAGTATTTT	CSATGDGNLMDTQYF
.	TRBJ1-2	.	TRBV5-6	TGTGCCAGCAGCTTAGGGGACACAACCTATGGCTACACCTTC	CASSLGDTTYGYTF